This record looks at one T cell receptor (beta chain) sequence and its context. The source of the sample is a study of blood T cell repertoires in COVID-19. Study-wide background: Whether acute or convalescent, the COVID-19 samples came from the United States, Italy and Spain. From T cells, B-cell-depleted T cells, or PBMCs came the material, which was cDNA or gDNA.

Germline V lookup: CDR1 SGHVS, CDR2 FNYEAQ. The CDR3 extends over 13 amino acids. V was cut by 9 bases and J by 1 base, with 11 bases left in between. Per the original data handling: Amplification from reference gene primers served as the basis for estimated nucleated cell counts. TCRdb's table, derived via immunoSEQ multiplex PCR, lists solely in-frame clones and lacks some. D and trimming come from the DNA, and the V and J calls and clone size come from that table. The sample has hundreds of thousands of clones, 70% to 90% seen once. The receptor was isolated from a woman aged 45-65 years who had recovered from COVID-19. The chain is built from TRBV7-6 and TRBJ2-3, with D perhaps TRBD1 (5 bases). Source material: peripheral blood. The chain's CDR3 is CASQGYRTDTQYF. CDR3 nucleotides: TGTGCCAGTCAGGGATACCGCACAGATACGCAGTATTTT.